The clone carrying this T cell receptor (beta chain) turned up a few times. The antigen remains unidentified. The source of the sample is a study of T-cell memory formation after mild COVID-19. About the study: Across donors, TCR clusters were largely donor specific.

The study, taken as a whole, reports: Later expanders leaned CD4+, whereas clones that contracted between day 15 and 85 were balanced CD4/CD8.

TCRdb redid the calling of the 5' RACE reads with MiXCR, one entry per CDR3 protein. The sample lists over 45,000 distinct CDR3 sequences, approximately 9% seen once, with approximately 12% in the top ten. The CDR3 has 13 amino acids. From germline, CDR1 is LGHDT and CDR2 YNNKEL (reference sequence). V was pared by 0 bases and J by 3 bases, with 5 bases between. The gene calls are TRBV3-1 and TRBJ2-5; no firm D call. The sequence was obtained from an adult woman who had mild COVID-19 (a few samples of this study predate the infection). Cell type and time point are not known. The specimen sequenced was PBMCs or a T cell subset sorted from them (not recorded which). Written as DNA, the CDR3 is TGTGCCAGCAGCCAAGATTATGAAGAGACCCAGTACTTC. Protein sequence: CASSQDYEETQYF.